This T cell receptor (beta chain) was captured in a study of blood T cell repertoires in COVID-19. Study information: Samples came from the United States, Italy and Spain, spanning acute and convalescent COVID-19. T cells, B-cell-depleted T cells, or PBMCs provided the cDNA or gDNA that served as material.

Trimming removed 7 bases at V and 0 bases at J, with 11 bases between. This CDR3 spans 14 amino acids. CDR1 ENHRY and CDR2 SYGVKD come from the germline V gene. Source study methods: Cell counts per sample came from amplifying reference gene primers. The table came from immunoSEQ multiplex PCR; TCRdb's copy has only in-frame clones and leaves some out. The V and J calls and the clone size are those of that table, but D and trimming were determined from the DNA. The table includes about 200,000 clones, over 60% detected once. V and J are TRBV10-3 and TRBJ2-3; TRBD1 might be the D (6 bases). Sequenced: peripheral blood. The sequence was collected from a woman in her seventies with acute or convalescent COVID-19. The CDR3: CAITQGLSTDTQYF. For the CDR3, the DNA is TGTGCCATCACGCAGGGGCTCAGCACAGATACGCAGTATTTT.